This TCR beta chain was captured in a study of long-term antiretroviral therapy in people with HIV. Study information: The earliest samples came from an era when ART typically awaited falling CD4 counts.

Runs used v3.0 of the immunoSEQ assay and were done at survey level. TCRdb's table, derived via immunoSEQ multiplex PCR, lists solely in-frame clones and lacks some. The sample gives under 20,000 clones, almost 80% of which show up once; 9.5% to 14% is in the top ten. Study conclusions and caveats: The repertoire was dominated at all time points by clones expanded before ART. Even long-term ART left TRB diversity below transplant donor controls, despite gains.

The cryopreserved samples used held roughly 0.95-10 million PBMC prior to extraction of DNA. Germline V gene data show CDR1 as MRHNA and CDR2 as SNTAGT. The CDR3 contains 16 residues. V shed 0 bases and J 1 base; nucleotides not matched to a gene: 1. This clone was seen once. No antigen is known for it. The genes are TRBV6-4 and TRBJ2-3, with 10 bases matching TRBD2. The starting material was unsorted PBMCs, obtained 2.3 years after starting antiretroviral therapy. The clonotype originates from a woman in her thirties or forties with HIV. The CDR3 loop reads CASSDSAGGGTDTQYF. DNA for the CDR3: TGTGCCAGCAGTGACTCAGCGGGGGGGGGCACAGATACGCAGTATTTT.